Here is one TCR beta chain with its context. This clonotype was seen a few times. This receptor's antigen is unknown. Nothing much larger sits one base from this clone, and base qualities are not available. Systemically healthy Caucasian individuals from Russia, some 36 in total and aged roughly 6 to 100 years, were included as donors. Around 10 milliliters of peripheral blood were drawn from each donor into EDTA-treated Vacutainer tubes. PBMCs were isolated by Ficoll-Paque density-gradient centrifugation, with at least 6.5 million obtained per sample. Total RNA, at least 5 micrograms per sample, was extracted from PBMCs with Trizol reagent. Naive CD45RAhigh/CD27high T cell percentages were measured by flow cytometry on a PBMC aliquot from every donor. These data are taken from a study of blood T cells in healthy people across ages (dated by TCRdb to about 2015). Describing the broader study: In model experiments, template switching captured roughly one uniquely barcoded TCR beta cDNA molecule for every two T cells. Using the same blood draw, the study looked at two additional independent replicas of 1 million unique cDNA reads for two donors, one aged 18 to 30 and the other aged 80 or older. Using deep sequencing normalized with unique cDNA molecular identifiers, the study measured how TCR beta repertoire diversity changes with age. To avoid experimental bias, donors of different ages were distributed randomly across sequencing lanes. The donors were divided into four age groups: young (average approximately 16 years), middle-aged (approximately 42), aged (about 60) and long-lived (roughly 82). The research as a whole found: Compared with the aged group, the long-lived group had more naive CD4+ T cells, fewer expanded clones and increased TCR diversity, suggesting age selection. Because donor CMV infection status was unknown, age-related changes in expanded clonotypes were potentially confounded. As age increased, observed TCR beta diversity per million T cells dropped in a roughly linear way, and a significant reduction was already evident by age around 41. Estimates of total diversity from one million sequenced T cells were regarded as lower bounds and underestimates. There was a strong correlation between observed TCR beta diversity and the percentage of naive T cells measured by flow cytometry. Conclusive comparison of naive and antigen-experienced compartments was prevented by the profiling of bulk unsorted PBMCs.

CDR1 and CDR2 (SGHNT, YENEEA) derive from the germline V gene. At the junction V is shortened by 3 bases and J by 12 bases, with 15 bases in between. The CDR3 goes from the cysteine to the phenylalanine over 13 residues. The only DNA kept is the CDR3, 39 bases in frame from the first base. Receptor amplification or capture employed 5' RACE. TCRdb lists the instrument as Illumina HiSeq 2500. A second roughly 7 to 11 cycle PCR used a sample-barcoded 5' primer and a J-beta primer mix. A unique molecular identifier was introduced onto each TCR beta cDNA molecule by a template-switch 5' adaptor carrying 12 random nucleotides. Each sample yielded at least 2.5 million CDR3-containing paired-end reads. All of the RNA was converted into first-strand cDNA using the Mint cDNA synthesis kit, with a TRBC-specific oligonucleotide serving as the primer. After uracil-DNA glycosylase treatment, a first 18-cycle PCR used universal primers M1SS and BC2_uni_R on all cDNA. The original pipeline was this. For normalization, 1 million high-quality reads were randomly selected from each sample, with every read carrying a distinct molecular identifier. Instead of being binned into consensus sequences, reads that shared molecular identifiers were thrown out. MiTCR, set to a Q25 quality threshold and the strictest error-elimination algorithm, was used for CDR3 identification, clonotype clustering and error correction. A nonparametric unseen species model with Euler transformation was used to estimate lower-bound total TCR beta diversity. TCRdb ran its own pipeline on the public reads, namely fastp trimming at Q25 and MiXCR clone calling, and kept in-frame beta chains. Rows with one shared CDR3 protein collapse into an entry with the most common genes and DNA. TCRdb, not the authors, supplied the V and J calls. A total of 580,000 or so distinct CDR3 sequences appear in this sample, around 50% of them only once. The ten largest clones represent approximately 25% of the sample.

The rearranged chain carries TRBV11-3 and TRBJ2-1; no D gene can be assigned with confidence. Sequencing was carried out using blood. The receptor was derived from an elderly man in good health. Here is the DNA: TGTGCCAGCAGCTTCAGTCCGGTGGGGTTGCAGTTCTTC. It translates as CASSFSPVGLQFF.